This is a list of T cell receptor beta chains from one sample in a study of identical twins. TCRdb independently ran MiXCR on the 5' RACE reads; one entry per CDR3 protein. This sample has some 790,000 distinct CDR3 sequences; 15% to 20% occur once, and the top ten carry about an eighth. The sample also formed part of further work on T cells expressing NK-cell markers.

The sequenced material came from PBMCs. The receptors derive from a woman younger than 30 in good health. Both conserved end residues are part of each CDR3. D genes are given only for firm matches. Size tells how often a clone was seen (once, few, many) or the class of an expanded clone, and some rows leave it out.

clone_size: NA; d_call: NA; v_call: TRBV5-1; cdr3_length: 15; j_call: TRBJ2-1; cdr3_aa: CASSITVHRPNEQFF; cdr3_nt: TGCGCCAGCAGCATTACAGTGCATCGACCCAATGAGCAGTTCTTC
clone_size: few; d_call: NA; v_call: TRBV6-1; cdr3_length: 16; j_call: TRBJ1-5; cdr3_aa: CASSPRAPRWNQPQHF; cdr3_nt: TGTGCCAGCAGCCCGCGGGCCCCGCGGTGGAATCAGCCCCAGCATTTT
clone_size: many; d_call: NA; v_call: TRBV12-3/TRBV12-4; cdr3_length: 13; j_call: TRBJ2-3; cdr3_aa: CASSNIDRLQQYF; cdr3_nt: TGTGCCAGCAGCAATATCGACAGACTTCAGCAGTATTTT
clone_size: many; d_call: NA; v_call: TRBV12-3/TRBV12-4; cdr3_length: 14; j_call: TRBJ2-5; cdr3_aa: CASSFLGRPWTQYF; cdr3_nt: TGTGCCAGCAGTTTTTTAGGGCGACCGTGGACCCAGTACTTC
clone_size: few; d_call: TRBD2; v_call: TRBV20-1; cdr3_length: 16; j_call: TRBJ2-3; cdr3_aa: CSARVVLRGGPDTQYF; cdr3_nt: TGCAGTGCTAGAGTGGTCCTTCGGGGGGGCCCCGATACGCAGTATTTT
clone_size: many; d_call: NA; v_call: TRBV12-3/TRBV12-4; cdr3_length: 13; j_call: TRBJ1-5; cdr3_aa: CASSLSPDQPQHF; cdr3_nt: TGTGCCAGCAGTTTGAGTCCCGATCAGCCCCAGCATTTT
clone_size: NA; d_call: TRBD1; v_call: TRBV5-1; cdr3_length: 14; j_call: TRBJ2-7; cdr3_aa: CASSLPGTGGEQYF; cdr3_nt: TGCGCCAGCAGCCTCCCCGGGACAGGGGGAGAGCAGTACTTC
clone_size: NA; d_call: NA; v_call: TRBV6-5; cdr3_length: 14; j_call: TRBJ2-7; cdr3_aa: CASSYSTGVHEHYF; cdr3_nt: TGTGCCAGCAGTTACTCTACCGGGGTCCACGAGCATTACTTC
clone_size: few; d_call: NA; v_call: TRBV29-1; cdr3_length: 13; j_call: TRBJ1-1; cdr3_aa: CSVARGGDTEAFF; cdr3_nt: TGCAGCGTAGCGAGGGGTGGGGACACTGAAGCTTTCTTT
clone_size: NA; d_call: NA; v_call: TRBV12-3/TRBV12-4; cdr3_length: 12; j_call: TRBJ1-1; cdr3_aa: CASSPGTKKTFF; cdr3_nt: TGTGCCAGCAGTCCCGGGACAAAGAAAACTTTCTTT
clone_size: few; d_call: NA; v_call: TRBV6-1; cdr3_length: 14; j_call: TRBJ1-2; cdr3_aa: CASANRAGPYGYTF; cdr3_nt: TGTGCCAGCGCAAACCGGGCAGGACCATATGGCTACACCTTC
clone_size: NA; d_call: NA; v_call: TRBV20-1; cdr3_length: 15; j_call: TRBJ1-5; cdr3_aa: CSARAEEGRSQPQHF; cdr3_nt: TGCAGTGCTAGAGCCGAGGAAGGACGAAGTCAGCCCCAGCATTTT
clone_size: NA; d_call: TRBD1; v_call: TRBV7-2; cdr3_length: 15; j_call: TRBJ1-6; cdr3_aa: CASGGEQGTGSPLHF; cdr3_nt: TGTGCCAGCGGGGGGGAACAGGGGACTGGGTCACCCCTCCACTTT
clone_size: few; d_call: TRBD2; v_call: TRBV5-5; cdr3_length: 16; j_call: TRBJ2-5; cdr3_aa: CASSSIGLGPRETQYF; cdr3_nt: TGTGCCAGCAGCTCGATCGGACTAGGACCTAGGGAGACCCAGTACTTC
clone_size: few; d_call: NA; v_call: TRBV12-3/TRBV12-4; cdr3_length: 16; j_call: TRBJ2-3; cdr3_aa: CASSSTPHRDPDTQYF; cdr3_nt: TGTGCCAGCAGTTCGACACCCCATAGGGATCCAGATACGCAGTATTTT
clone_size: NA; d_call: TRBD1; v_call: TRBV12-3/TRBV12-4; cdr3_length: 14; j_call: TRBJ1-1; cdr3_aa: CASRGQGAGTEAFF; cdr3_nt: TGTGCCAGCAGAGGCCAGGGGGCTGGCACTGAAGCTTTCTTT
clone_size: many; d_call: TRBD1; v_call: TRBV24-1; cdr3_length: 16; j_call: TRBJ1-5; cdr3_aa: CATSDSRQGANQPQHF; cdr3_nt: TGTGCCACCAGTGACTCCAGACAGGGGGCGAATCAGCCCCAGCATTTT
clone_size: NA; d_call: NA; v_call: TRBV7-3; cdr3_length: 13; j_call: TRBJ2-5; cdr3_aa: CASSFHPRETQYF; cdr3_nt: TGTGCCAGCAGCTTTCATCCCCGGGAGACCCAGTACTTC
clone_size: few; d_call: NA; v_call: TRBV10-2; cdr3_length: 15; j_call: TRBJ2-4; cdr3_aa: CASRQGAFAKNIQYF; cdr3_nt: TGCGCCAGCAGACAGGGAGCTTTCGCCAAAAACATTCAGTACTTC
clone_size: NA; d_call: NA; v_call: TRBV5-1; cdr3_length: 13; j_call: TRBJ2-1; cdr3_aa: CASSLDNSREQFF; cdr3_nt: TGCGCCAGCAGCCTGGACAACTCCCGAGAGCAGTTCTTC